The clone carrying this T cell receptor (beta chain) was seen more than once but under ten times. Its antigen is unknown. This entry belongs to a study of blood T cells in healthy people across ages. Points from the study as a whole: More naive CD4+ cells and higher diversity were found in long-lived than in aged donors.

The CDR3 is 14 amino acids. Germline V gene sequence: CDR1 MNHEY, CDR2 SMNVEV (reference sequence). V trimming: 4 bases; J trimming: 4 bases; junction bases outside the gene matches: 4. The donors, all healthy, were Caucasians living in Russia, aged about 6 to 95. Researchers report isolating at least 6.5 million PBMCs per sample. Sample-barcoded 5' priming and a J-beta primer mix drove a second PCR of about 6 to 12 cycles. TCRdb analysed the 5' RACE reads with MiXCR anew, one entry per CDR3 protein. Of about 1.4 million distinct CDR3 sequences listed, roughly 59% are singletons. The sample was blood. This sequence was found in a man aged 18 to 29 in good health. The genes are TRBV27 and TRBJ1-2; 9 positions match TRBD1. CDR3 sequence reads: CASSYQQGAYGYTF. DNA of the CDR3: TGTGCCAGCAGTTACCAACAGGGGGCCTATGGCTACACCTTC.